A single sample is the source of the 9 T cell receptor beta chains below, sequenced in a study of regulatory T cells in long-lasting Graves disease. Researchers made TCR beta libraries by using iRepertoire HTBI primers and running Arm-PCR on CDR3 regions. TCRdb analysed the multiplex PCR reads with MiXCR anew, one entry per CDR3 protein. The sample contains under 250,000 distinct CDR3 sequences, around 20% of which appear only once. Time point noted: newly diagnosed GD, antithyroid drugs for less than 3 months. PBMC-derived RNA was used for the TCR library. The sample was peripheral blood mononuclear cells (PBMCs), taken at new diagnosis, from a patient treated with antithyroid drugs. These receptors came from a female donor with Graves disease.

About this clonotype itself: Being one base from a much bigger clone, this may be a read error. This chain links TRBV18 with TRBJ2-1; perhaps TRBD1 as D (5 bases). The CDR3 totals 14 residues. Per the germline V gene, CDR1 is KGHSH and CDR2 is LQKENI. The CDR3 spells CASPPPGIYNEQFF. In nucleotides, the CDR3 is TGTGCCAGCCCACCACCAGGGATCTACAATGAGCAGTTCTTC. Based on the CDR3 plus reference TRBV18 and TRBJ2-1, the full variable domain is NAGVMQNPRHLVRRRGQEARLRCSPMKGHSHVYWYRQLPEEGLKFMVYLQKENIIDESGMPKERFSAEFPKEGPSILRIQQVVRGDSAAYFCASPPPGIYNEQFFGPGTRLTVL.

This clonotype showed up many times. J is TRBJ2-2 and V is TRBV19; D is perhaps TRBD2 (6 bases). This CDR3 region has 14 residues. V was cut by 7 bases and J by 7 bases, with 16 bases left in between. Germline values: CDR1 LNHDA, CDR2 SQIVND (reference sequence). This CDR3 reads CASKEGRVIGELFF. The CDR3 DNA is TGTGCCAGTAAGGAGGGGCGCGTAATCGGGGAGCTGTTTTTT.

The genes are TRBV4-1 and TRBJ2-5; D is uncertain. CDR1 and CDR2 (germline): MGHRA, YSYEKL. This CDR3 spans 12 amino acids. V dropped 6 bases and J dropped 1 base, with 6 bases sitting between them. The CDR3 loop is CASRGPQETQYF. The CDR3 region has the DNA TGCGCCAGCAGGGGCCCCCAAGAGACCCAGTACTTC.

This clonotype occurred many times. The CDR3 nucleotides read TGTGCCAGCAGTTTATCTCTCAGGGGATCGGAAGAGACCCAGTACTTC. This codes for CASSLSLRGSEETQYF. The V gene is TRBV12-3 or TRBV12-4, the J gene TRBJ2-5, with D perhaps matching TRBD1 (6 bases). Trimming cost V 2 bases and J 3 bases, with 16 bases left between them. CDR3 length equals 16 residues.

This clonotype was recorded at least ten times. The chain links TRBV10-2 to TRBJ2-5, with TRBD2 matching 7 bases. The junction had 19 bases not matched to a gene; V was cut back by 10 bases and J by 5 bases. The length of the CDR3 is 16 residues. CDR1 and CDR2 from the germline V gene are WSHSY and SAAADI. The CDR3 coding sequence is TGCGCCACCAGCCCGACTAGCCAAACTAGATCGGAGACCCAGTACTTC. Its protein product is CATSPTSQTRSETQYF.

This clonotype has at least ten counts. The V gene is TRBV3-1, the J gene TRBJ1-1; D may be TRBD1 (5 bases). CDR1 is LGHDT, CDR2 YNNKEL, per germline (reference sequence). This CDR3 has 17 residues. Trimming took 0 bases from V and 4 from J, leaving 18 bases between them. The CDR3: CASSQDRQGRRSTEAFF. CDR3 sequence (DNA): TGTGCCAGCAGCCAAGATCGGCAGGGTCGGAGGAGCACTGAAGCTTTCTTT.

V gene TRBV18 combines with J gene TRBJ2-1; D ambiguous. Looked up from germline, CDR1 is KGHSH and CDR2 is LQKENI. This CDR3 has 15 amino acids. Trimming left V 4 bases short and J 7 bases short, with 17 bases between. DNA of the CDR3: TGTGCCAGCTCACGTGACCCCCCGCAGGTGAATGAGCAGTTCTTC. This codes for CASSRDPPQVNEQFF.

This clonotype was recorded many times. This chain connects TRBV7-9 to TRBJ2-3, with D perhaps TRBD1 or TRBD2 (5 bases each). The V end was cut by 11 bases, the J end by 0 bases, with 15 bases between. The germline V gene encodes CDR1 SEHNR and CDR2 FQNEAQ (reference sequence). CDR3 length: 14 residues. CDR3 amino acids: CADLPWDSTDTQYF. The CDR3 DNA reads TGTGCCGACCTGCCCTGGGACAGCACAGATACGCAGTATTTT.

This clonotype was found many times. The DNA of the CDR3 is TGTGCCACCAGCAGGAGCAATGATTCACCCCTCCACTTT. Translated: CATSRSNDSPLHF. This sequence joins TRBV15 and TRBJ1-6, with D unclear. CDR3 length: 13 amino acids. CDR1 is LNHNV, CDR2 YYDKDF, per germline (reference sequence). Trimming removed 3 bases from V and 8 bases from J, with 8 bases in between.